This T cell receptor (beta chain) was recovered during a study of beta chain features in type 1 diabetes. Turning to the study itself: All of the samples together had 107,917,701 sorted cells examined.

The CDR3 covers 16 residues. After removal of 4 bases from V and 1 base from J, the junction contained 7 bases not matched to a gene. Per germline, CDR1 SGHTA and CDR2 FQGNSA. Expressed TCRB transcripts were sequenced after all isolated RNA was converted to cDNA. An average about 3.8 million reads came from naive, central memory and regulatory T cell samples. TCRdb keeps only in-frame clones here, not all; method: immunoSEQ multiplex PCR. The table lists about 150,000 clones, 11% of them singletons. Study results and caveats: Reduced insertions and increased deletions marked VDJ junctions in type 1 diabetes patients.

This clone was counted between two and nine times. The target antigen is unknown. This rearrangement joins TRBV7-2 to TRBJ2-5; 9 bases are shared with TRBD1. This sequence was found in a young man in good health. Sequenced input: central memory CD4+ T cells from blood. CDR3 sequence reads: CASSSQGAYVQETQYF. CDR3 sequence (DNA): TGTGCCAGCAGCTCACAGGGGGCCTACGTCCAAGAGACCCAGTACTTC.